This passage covers 29 T cell receptor beta chains from one sample sequenced in a study of blood T cell repertoires in COVID-19. Clones were read by immunoSEQ multiplex PCR, and TCRdb kept only the in-frame ones, dropping some. The table records under 100,000 clones, around 86% of them present only once. The sample consisted of peripheral blood. These receptors were taken from a woman aged 70-85 years with acute or convalescent COVID-19.

The chain couples TRBV7-2 to TRBJ2-7, with 9 bases identical to TRBD2. Germline CDR1 reads SGHTA; CDR2 reads FQGNSA. This CDR3 contains 18 residues. V dropped 7 bases and J dropped 5; count of bases not matched to a gene: 21. The chain's CDR3 is CASTKWGSYSGSVDEQYF. CDR3 DNA: TGTGCCAGCACCAAGTGGGGGTCCTATAGCGGGAGTGTTGACGAGCAGTACTTC.

The chain carries TRBV19 and TRBJ2-4, with TRBD1 matching 9 bases. This CDR3 contains 16 residues. Germline CDR1 and CDR2: LNHDA and SQIVND (reference sequence). V lost 6 bases, J lost 10 bases, and 16 bases stayed unmatched. CDR3 region: CASSNPGTGPSIIQYF. CDR3 DNA: TGTGCCAGTAGCAACCCCGGGACAGGGCCAAGTATTATTCAGTACTTC.

The genes are TRBV27 and TRBJ2-1, with 9 positions matching TRBD2. V gave up 1 base and J gave up 2 bases; unmatched junction bases: 3. This CDR3 is built from 16 residues. CDR1 is MNHEY, CDR2 SMNVEV, per germline (reference sequence). DNA for the CDR3: TGTGCCAGCAGTTTATTTGCGGGAGGGCCCTACAATGAGCAGTTCTTC. As protein: CASSLFAGGPYNEQFF.

This clone appeared a single time. The V call is TRBV5-1, the J call TRBJ1-5; 7 bases line up with TRBD1. Unmatched junction bases numbered 4, after V lost 3 bases and J lost 4 bases. CDR1 SGHRS and CDR2 YFSETQ come from the germline V gene. The CDR3 runs to 14 residues. CDR3 nucleotide sequence: TGCGCCAGCAGCTGGACGACAGGGAATCAGCCCCAGCATTTT. Its protein product is CASSWTTGNQPQHF.

The J gene is TRBJ1-6, the V gene TRBV12-5; D is undetermined. The CDR3 has 17 amino acids. Trimming took 3 bases from V and 9 from J, leaving 21 bases between them. CDR1 is LGHNT and CDR2 is FRNRAP in the germline V gene. CDR3 DNA sequence: TGTGCTAGTGGTTTAAGGGTCATCGTCGGAGGAATTTCACCCCTCCACTTT. It specifies CASGLRVIVGGISPLHF.

V gene TRBV7-6 combines with J gene TRBJ2-7, with D uncertain. Germline V gene lookup returns CDR1 SGHVS and CDR2 FNYEAQ. The CDR3 is 12 residues long. Trimming took off 2 bases at V and 1 base at J, with 3 bases between the two ends. In DNA, the CDR3 is TGTGCCAGCAGCTTAACTTCCTACGAGCAGTACTTC. This codes for CASSLTSYEQYF.

V gene TRBV5-6 combines with J gene TRBJ1-1; a possible D gene is TRBD1 (6 bases). This CDR3 spans 14 amino acids. CDR1 and CDR2 from the germline V gene are SGHDT and YYEEEE. With 1 base removed from V and 4 bases from J, the gap between germline ends came to 11 bases. In DNA, the CDR3 is TGTGCCAGCAGCTTGCGGGGGGCGAGCACTGAAGCTTTCTTT. Its protein is CASSLRGASTEAFF. Based on the CDR3 plus reference TRBV5-6 and TRBJ1-1, the full variable domain is DAGVTQSPTHLIKTRGQQVTLRCSPKSGHDTVSWYQQALGQGPQFIFQYYEEEERQRGNFPDRFSGHQFPNYSSELNVNALLLGDSALYLCASSLRGASTEAFFGQGTRLTVV.

The V gene is TRBV2, the J gene TRBJ2-5; D may be TRBD2 (7 bases). The V gene's germline CDR1 is SNHLY and CDR2 FYNNEI. V lost 7 bases, J lost 5 bases, and 20 bases lay in between. The CDR3 totals 15 residues. The CDR3 region has the DNA TGTGCCAGCACCCCCTGGGGGGGGCAGGGGGAGACCCAGTACTTC. This translates into CASTPWGGQGETQYF.

The V call is TRBV6-5, the J call TRBJ2-7; D not certain. Between the trimmed V and J ends, which lost 7 bases and 5 bases, there was a span of 9 bases. The CDR3 has 11 amino acids. Germline-derived CDR1 and CDR2 are MNHEY and SVGAGI. The CDR3 coding sequence is TGTGCCAGCACCTATCTCAACGAGCAGTACTTC. The encoded protein is CASTYLNEQYF.

The chain links TRBV13 to TRBJ1-6, with a tentative D call TRBD1 (5 bases). This CDR3 region has 14 residues. V lost 6 bases and J lost 6, with 12 bases in between. Germline CDR1 PRHDT, CDR2 FYEKMQ (reference sequence). CDR3 in amino acids: CASRRGRVNSPLHF. DNA of the CDR3: TGTGCCAGCAGGCGGGGACGGGTTAATTCACCCCTCCACTTT.

The chain recombines TRBV4-1 with TRBJ2-5; D is ambiguous. V gave up 0 bases and J gave up 1 base, with 9 bases separating them. The length of the CDR3 is 15 residues. In germline, CDR1 is MGHRA, CDR2 YSYEKL. This CDR3 reads CASSQEPTAQETQYF. In DNA, the CDR3 is TGCGCCAGCAGCCAAGAACCCACAGCCCAAGAGACCCAGTACTTC.

This clone appeared a single time. The chain links TRBV18 to TRBJ2-5; D is possibly TRBD1 (6 bases). V dropped 5 bases and J dropped 3 bases, with 16 bases sitting between them. CDR3 length equals 15 residues. Germline V gene lookup returns CDR1 KGHSH and CDR2 LQKENI. CDR3 nucleotide sequence: TGTGCCAGCTCAACGCTCCGGGACACAAAAGAGACCCAGTACTTC. It translates to CASSTLRDTKETQYF.

V gene TRBV18 combines with J gene TRBJ1-2; TRBD1 aligns across 7 bases. The CDR3 is 17 residues long. Trimming at V came to 2 bases and at J to 4 bases, leaving 13 bases not matched to a gene. CDR1 is KGHSH and CDR2 is LQKENI in the germline V gene. In nucleotides, the CDR3 is TGTGCCAGCTCACCAGGACCCTCGGGACAGACGCTCTATGGCTACACCTTC. It encodes CASSPGPSGQTLYGYTF.

The V call is TRBV19, the J call TRBJ1-5; no firm D call. CDR1 and CDR2 from the germline V gene are LNHDA and SQIVND (reference sequence). This CDR3 has 15 amino acids. V was clipped by 1 base and J by 1 base, with 8 bases between them. This CDR3 reads CASSIVEESNQPQHF. CDR3 DNA: TGTGCCAGTAGTATAGTCGAGGAAAGCAATCAGCCCCAGCATTTT.

As for this clone: Sequence at one end of the junction differs from germline and may be a read error. The rearrangement joins TRBV15 to TRBJ1-3; 8 bases align to TRBD1. The CDR3 loop spans 13 amino acids. Per the germline V gene, CDR1 is LNHNV and CDR2 is YYDKDF (reference sequence). CDR3 sequence (DNA): TGTGCCACCGGCAGACAGGGGAAGGACACCATATATTTT. Protein: CATGRQGKDTIYF. Looking up the rest from reference TRBV15 and TRBJ1-3 gives the full variable domain: DAMVIQNPRYQVTQFGKPVTLSCSQTLNHNVMYWYQQKSSQAPKLLFHYYDKDFNNEADTPDNFQSRRPNTSFCFLDIRSPGLGDTAMYLCATGRQGKDTIYFGEGSWLTVV.

This clone was seen a handful of times. The chain is built from TRBV2 and TRBJ1-3, with D possibly being TRBD1 (5 bases). Germline V gives CDR1 SNHLY, CDR2 FYNNEI. The CDR3 contains 13 residues. Trimming removed 5 bases at V and 4 bases at J, with 9 bases between. This chain's CDR3 is CASSTGVGNTIYF. The CDR3 bases are TGTGCCAGCAGTACGGGGGTCGGAAACACCATATATTTT.

The chain couples TRBV12-3 or TRBV12-4 to TRBJ2-5; TRBD2 is a possible D gene (6 bases). Trimming stripped 3 bases from V and 6 bases from J, with 11 bases between. The CDR3 runs to 13 residues. The CDR3 DNA is TGTGCCAGCAGTTTGTGGGGGGTAAAGACCCAGTACTTC. Its translation: CASSLWGVKTQYF.

The J gene is TRBJ2-5, the V gene TRBV3-1 (or the pseudogene TRBV3-2), with 7 bases fitting TRBD1. Germline trimming cut 3 bases from V and 5 bases from J; bases unmatched to any gene: 9. The CDR3 consists of 15 residues. Germline CDR1 reads LGHDT; CDR2 reads YNNKEL (reference sequence). CDR3 amino acids: CASSQLPGGWETQYF. The CDR3 bases are TGTGCCAGCAGCCAGCTTCCAGGGGGTTGGGAGACCCAGTACTTC.

This chain uses TRBV20-1 with TRBJ2-5, with D perhaps matching TRBD2 (5 bases). The V end was cut by 8 bases, the J end by 5 bases, with 9 bases between. The CDR3 consists of 10 residues. Per germline, CDR1 DFQATT and CDR2 SNEGSKA (reference sequence). The CDR3 here is CSTRRETQYF. For the CDR3, the DNA is TGCAGTACACGGAGGGAGACCCAGTACTTC.

The chain links TRBV19 to TRBJ2-1, with 8 bases that match TRBD2. Trimming at V came to 7 bases and at J to 3 bases, leaving 8 bases not matched to a gene. The CDR3 is 15 amino acids. Germline lookup yields CDR1 LNHDA and CDR2 SQIVND (reference sequence). In DNA form, the CDR3 reads TGTGCCAGTACCCAGCGGGAGTCTTTCTACAATGAGCAGTTCTTC. Encoded protein: CASTQRESFYNEQFF.

The chain uses TRBV30 and TRBJ1-2, with a tentative D call TRBD1 (6 bases). Trimming cost V 4 bases and J 5 bases, with 11 bases left between them. CDR1 and CDR2 from the germline V gene are GTSNPN and SVGIG (reference sequence). The CDR3 totals 12 residues. In DNA, the CDR3 is TGTGCCTGGACCATACAGGGTTATGGCTACACCTTC. Amino acids: CAWTIQGYGYTF. The full variable domain, in which reference TRBV30 and TRBJ1-2 provide the parts outside the CDR3, is SQTIHQWPATLVQPVGSPLSLECTVEGTSNPNLYWYRQAAGRGLQLLFYSVGIGQISSEVPQNLSASRPQDRQFILSSKKLLLSDSGFYLCAWTIQGYGYTFGSGTRLTVV.

This sequence joins TRBV5-4 and TRBJ2-3, with D possibly TRBD1 on 5 matching bases. V was clipped by 3 bases and J by 6 bases, with 20 bases between them. CDR3 length equals 16 residues. Germline-derived CDR1 and CDR2 are SGHNT and YYREEE (reference sequence). This chain's CDR3 is CASSSDHNRIYDTQYF. In nucleotides, the CDR3 is TGTGCCAGCAGCTCGGACCATAACAGGATCTACGATACGCAGTATTTT.

In nucleotides, the CDR3 is TGTGCCAGCAGCCAAACCAGGGTGGCCGGGGAGCTGTTTTTT. This gives the protein CASSQTRVAGELFF. The gene calls are TRBV3-1 (or the pseudogene TRBV3-2) and TRBJ2-2, with D perhaps TRBD1 (5 bases). From germline, CDR1 is LGHDT and CDR2 YNNKEL (reference sequence). This CDR3 region has 14 residues. Trimming cost V 2 bases and J 6 bases, with 10 bases left between them.

The rearrangement links TRBV19 to TRBJ2-7, with 8 bases fitting TRBD1. Germline CDR1 LNHDA, CDR2 SQIVND (reference sequence). With V trimmed by 4 bases and J by 2 bases, 4 bases remained unmatched. The CDR3 sequence is 14 residues long. The DNA of the CDR3 is TGTGCCAGTAGTACCCCGGGACAGGCCTACGAGCAGTACGTC. Protein: CASSTPGQAYEQYV.

This clone was detected only a few times. The rearrangement joins TRBV28 to TRBJ2-7; D possibly corresponds to TRBD1 (5 bases). Germline assignment: CDR1 MDHEN and CDR2 SYDVKM. The CDR3 totals 13 residues. V lost 2 bases and J 6 bases, leaving 11 bases between the germline ends. CDR3 bases: TGTGCCAGCAGTTTAAGGGGTAATGGCGAGCAGTACGTC. Translation: CASSLRGNGEQYV.

In the case of this clone: The junction shows a germline mismatch at one end, possibly a read error. The chain recombines TRBV7-9 with TRBJ1-1, with 7 positions matching TRBD1. The CDR3 runs 14 residues. Germline V CDR1 and CDR2: SEHNR, FQNEAQ (reference sequence). The CDR3 bases are TGTGCCAGCAGCTTAGATAGGACAGGCGATAAGGGGATCTTT. Translating it yields CASSLDRTGDKGIF.

CDR3 coding DNA: TGTGCCAGTAGTAAGGGCTACGGACTTTACACAGATACGCAGTATTTT. Its protein is CASSKGYGLYTDTQYF. The chain has TRBV19 and TRBJ2-3; perhaps TRBD2 as D (5 bases). Trimming took off 4 bases at V and 2 bases at J, with 16 bases between the two ends. The germline gives CDR1 LNHDA, CDR2 SQIVND (reference sequence). This CDR3 spans 16 amino acids.

The chain uses TRBV27 and TRBJ1-6; D ambiguous. In germline, CDR1 is MNHEY, CDR2 SMNVEV (reference sequence). V gave up 8 bases and J gave up 0 bases, with 17 bases separating them. CDR3 length: 17 amino acids. CDR3 amino acids: CASSLLGVDSYNSPLHF. The DNA of the CDR3 is TGTGCCAGCTCTCTTCTCGGGGTTGACTCCTATAATTCACCCCTCCACTTT.

The rearrangement joins TRBV5-1 to TRBJ2-1, with 9 bases that match TRBD1. The junction had 4 bases not matched to a gene; V was cut back by 4 bases and J by 8 bases. The CDR3 totals 13 residues. Germline V gene data show CDR1 as SGHRS and CDR2 as YFSETQ. As DNA, the CDR3 is TGCGCCAGCAGCCTAGGGGACAGGGATGAGCAGTTCTTC. Translation: CASSLGDRDEQFF.